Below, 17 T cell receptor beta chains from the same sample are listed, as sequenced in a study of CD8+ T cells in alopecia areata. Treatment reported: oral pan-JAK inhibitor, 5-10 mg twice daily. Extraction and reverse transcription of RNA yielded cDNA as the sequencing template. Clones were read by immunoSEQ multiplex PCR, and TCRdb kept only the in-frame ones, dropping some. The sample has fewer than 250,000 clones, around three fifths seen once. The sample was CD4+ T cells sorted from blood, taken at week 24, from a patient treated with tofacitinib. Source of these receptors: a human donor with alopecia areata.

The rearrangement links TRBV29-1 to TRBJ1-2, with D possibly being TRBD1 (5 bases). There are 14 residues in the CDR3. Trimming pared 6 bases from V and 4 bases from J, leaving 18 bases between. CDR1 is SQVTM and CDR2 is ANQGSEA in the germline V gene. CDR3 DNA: TGCAGCGTCCACCAAGGGGAGGCCCTCTATGGCTACACCTTC. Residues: CSVHQGEALYGYTF.

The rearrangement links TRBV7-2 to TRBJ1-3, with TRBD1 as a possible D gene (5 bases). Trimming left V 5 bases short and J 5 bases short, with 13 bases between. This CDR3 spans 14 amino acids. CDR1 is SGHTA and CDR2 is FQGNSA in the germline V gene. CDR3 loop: CASSTQGSRNTIYF. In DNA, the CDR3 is TGTGCCAGCAGCACGCAGGGAAGTAGAAACACCATATATTTT.

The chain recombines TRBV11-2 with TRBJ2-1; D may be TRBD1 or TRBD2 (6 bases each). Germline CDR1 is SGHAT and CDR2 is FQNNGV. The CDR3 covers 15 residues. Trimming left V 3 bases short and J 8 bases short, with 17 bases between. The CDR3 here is CASSFGGGFPDEQFF. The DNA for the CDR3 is TGTGCCAGCAGCTTTGGAGGGGGTTTTCCCGATGAGCAGTTCTTC.

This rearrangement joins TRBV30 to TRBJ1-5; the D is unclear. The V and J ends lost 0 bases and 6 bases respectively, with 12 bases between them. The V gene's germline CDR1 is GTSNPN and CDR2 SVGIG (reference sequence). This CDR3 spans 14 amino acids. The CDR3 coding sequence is TGTGCCTGGAGTGTACGGGCCCGGAGTCAGCCCCAGCATTTT. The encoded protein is CAWSVRARSQPQHF.

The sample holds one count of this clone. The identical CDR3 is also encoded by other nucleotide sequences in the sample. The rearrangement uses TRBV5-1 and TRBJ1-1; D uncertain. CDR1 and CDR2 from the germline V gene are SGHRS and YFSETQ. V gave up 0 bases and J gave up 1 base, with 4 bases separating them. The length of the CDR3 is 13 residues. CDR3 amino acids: CASSLEANTEAFF. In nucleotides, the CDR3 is TGCGCCAGCAGCTTGGAGGCGAACACTGAAGCTTTCTTT.

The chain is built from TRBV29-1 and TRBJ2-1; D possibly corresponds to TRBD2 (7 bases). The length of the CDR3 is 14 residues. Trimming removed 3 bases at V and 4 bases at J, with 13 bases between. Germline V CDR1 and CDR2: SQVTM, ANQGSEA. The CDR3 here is CSVEGGHSYNEQFF. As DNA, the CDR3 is TGCAGCGTTGAGGGGGGGCATTCTTACAATGAGCAGTTCTTC.

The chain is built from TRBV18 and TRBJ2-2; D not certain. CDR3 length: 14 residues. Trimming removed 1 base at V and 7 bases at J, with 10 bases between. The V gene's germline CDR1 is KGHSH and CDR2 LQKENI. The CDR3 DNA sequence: TGTGCCAGCTCACCACTAGACGAAGGCGGGGAGCTGTTTTTT. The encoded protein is CASSPLDEGGELFF.

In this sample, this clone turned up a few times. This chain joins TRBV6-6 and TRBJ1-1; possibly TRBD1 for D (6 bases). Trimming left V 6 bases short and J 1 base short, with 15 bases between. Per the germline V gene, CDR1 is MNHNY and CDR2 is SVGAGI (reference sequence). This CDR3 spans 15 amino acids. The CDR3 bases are TGTGCCAGCAGCCATCTAGGGGGGGGGAACACTGAAGCTTTCTTT. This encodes CASSHLGGGNTEAFF.

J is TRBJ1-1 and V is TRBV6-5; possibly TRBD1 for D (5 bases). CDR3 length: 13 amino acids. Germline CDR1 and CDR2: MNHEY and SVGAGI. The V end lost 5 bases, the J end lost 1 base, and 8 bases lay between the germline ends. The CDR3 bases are TGTGCCAGCAGTCCCCAGGGGAACACTGAAGCTTTCTTT. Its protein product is CASSPQGNTEAFF.

The CDR3 DNA sequence: TGCGCCAGCAGCCAAAAAGGACGAGGGGACTATGGCTACACCTTC. Its translation: CASSQKGRGDYGYTF. The V gene is TRBV4-3, the J gene TRBJ1-2; D is perhaps TRBD1 (5 bases). CDR1 is LGHNA, CDR2 YSLEER, per germline. With 2 bases removed from V and 3 bases from J, the gap between germline ends came to 13 bases. The CDR3 has 15 residues.

The CDR3 DNA reads as TGCAGCGTTGCCGAGGAGTCTAACTATGGCTACACCTTC. It encodes CSVAEESNYGYTF. The J gene is TRBJ1-2, the V gene TRBV29-1; D unresolved. This CDR3 is built from 13 residues. Trimming stripped 4 bases from V and 0 bases from J, with 9 bases between. Germline CDR1 reads SQVTM; CDR2 reads ANQGSEA.

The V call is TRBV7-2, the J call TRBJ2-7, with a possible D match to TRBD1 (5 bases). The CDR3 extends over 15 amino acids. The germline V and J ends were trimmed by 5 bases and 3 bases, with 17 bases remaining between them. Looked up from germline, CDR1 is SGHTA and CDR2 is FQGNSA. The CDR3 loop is CASSHDSSRGYEQYF. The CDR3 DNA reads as TGTGCCAGCAGCCATGACAGTTCCCGTGGCTACGAGCAGTACTTC.

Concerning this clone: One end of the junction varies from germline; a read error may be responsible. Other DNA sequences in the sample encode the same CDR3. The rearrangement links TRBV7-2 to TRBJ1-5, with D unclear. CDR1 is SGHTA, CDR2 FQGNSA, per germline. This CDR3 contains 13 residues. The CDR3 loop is CASSLALGQPQHF. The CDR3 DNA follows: TGTGCCAGCAGCCTAGCTCTGGGTCAGCCCCAGCATTTT. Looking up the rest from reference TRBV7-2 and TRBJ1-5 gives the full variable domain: GAGVSQSPSNKVTEKGKDVELRCDPISGHTALYWYRQSLGQGLEFLIYFQGNSAPDKSGLPSDRFSAERTGGSVSTLTIQRTQQEDSAVYLCASSLALGQPQHFGDGTRLSIL.

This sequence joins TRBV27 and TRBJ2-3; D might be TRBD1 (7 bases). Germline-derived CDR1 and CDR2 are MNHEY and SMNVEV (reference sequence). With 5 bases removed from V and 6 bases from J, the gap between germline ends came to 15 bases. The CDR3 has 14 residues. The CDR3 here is CASSGPGGSDTQYF. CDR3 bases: TGTGCCAGCAGTGGTCCAGGGGGGTCGGATACGCAGTATTTT.

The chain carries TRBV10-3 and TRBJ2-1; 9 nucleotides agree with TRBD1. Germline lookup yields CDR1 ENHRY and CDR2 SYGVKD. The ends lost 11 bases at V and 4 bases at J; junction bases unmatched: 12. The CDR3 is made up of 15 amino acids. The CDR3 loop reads CASGQTGQGYNEQFF. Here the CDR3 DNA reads TGTGCCTCAGGGCAGACGGGACAGGGATACAATGAGCAGTTCTTC.

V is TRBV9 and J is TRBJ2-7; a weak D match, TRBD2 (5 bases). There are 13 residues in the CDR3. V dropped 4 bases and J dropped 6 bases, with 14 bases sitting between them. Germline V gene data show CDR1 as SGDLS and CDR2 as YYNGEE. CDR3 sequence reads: CASSREGFGEQYF. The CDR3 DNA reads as TGTGCCAGCAGCCGGGAAGGTTTTGGCGAGCAGTACTTC.

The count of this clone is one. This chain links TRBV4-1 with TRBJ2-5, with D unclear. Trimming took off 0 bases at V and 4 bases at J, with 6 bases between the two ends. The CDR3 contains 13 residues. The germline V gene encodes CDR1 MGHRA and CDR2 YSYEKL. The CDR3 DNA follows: TGCGCCAGCAGCCAAGAAAGGGTAGAGACCCAGTACTTC. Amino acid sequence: CASSQERVETQYF.